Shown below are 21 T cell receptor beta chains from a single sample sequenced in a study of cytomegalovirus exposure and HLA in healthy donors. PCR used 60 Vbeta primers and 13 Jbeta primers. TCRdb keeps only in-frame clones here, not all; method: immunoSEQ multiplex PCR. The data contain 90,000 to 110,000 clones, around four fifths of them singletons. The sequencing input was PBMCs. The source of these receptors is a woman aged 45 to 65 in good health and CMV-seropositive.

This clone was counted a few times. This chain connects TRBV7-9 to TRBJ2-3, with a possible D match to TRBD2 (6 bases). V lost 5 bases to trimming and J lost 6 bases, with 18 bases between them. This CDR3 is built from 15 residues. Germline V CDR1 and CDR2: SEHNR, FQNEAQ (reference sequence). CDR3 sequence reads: CASSLRGGDGDTQYF. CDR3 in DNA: TGTGCCAGCAGCCTGAGGGGCGGGGATGGGGATACGCAGTATTTT.

The CDR3 DNA follows: TGTGCCATCAGTGACCCTAGCAGGTCCTACGAGCAGTACTTC. Translation gives CAISDPSRSYEQYF. V usage is TRBV10-3 and J usage is TRBJ2-7, with D possibly being TRBD2 (5 bases). CDR3 length: 14 amino acids. The germline V and J ends were trimmed by 3 bases and 1 base, with 10 bases remaining between them. The V gene's germline CDR1 is ENHRY and CDR2 SYGVKD.

The CDR3 coding sequence is TGTGCCAGCAGCCCTGGGACTAGCGGCAACCAAGAGACCCAGTACTTC. It translates to CASSPGTSGNQETQYF. V gene TRBV27 combines with J gene TRBJ2-5, with 11 positions matching TRBD2. V dropped 6 bases and J dropped 0; count of bases not matched to a gene: 6. The CDR3 is 16 amino acids. Germline V gives CDR1 MNHEY, CDR2 SMNVEV (reference sequence).

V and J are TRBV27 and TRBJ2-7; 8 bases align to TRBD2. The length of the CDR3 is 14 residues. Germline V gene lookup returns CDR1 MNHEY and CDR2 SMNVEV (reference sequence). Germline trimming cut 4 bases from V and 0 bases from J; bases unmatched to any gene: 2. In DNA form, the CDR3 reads TGTGCCAGCAGTTACGGACTAGCCTCCTACGAGCAGTACTTC. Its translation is CASSYGLASYEQYF.

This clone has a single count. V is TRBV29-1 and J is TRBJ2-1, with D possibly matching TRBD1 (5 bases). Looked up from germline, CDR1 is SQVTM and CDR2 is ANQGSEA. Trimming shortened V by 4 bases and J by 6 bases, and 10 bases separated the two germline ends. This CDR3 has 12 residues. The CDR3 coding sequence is TGCAGCGTTGGAAGGGGTAGCAATGAGCAGTTCTTC. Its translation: CSVGRGSNEQFF.

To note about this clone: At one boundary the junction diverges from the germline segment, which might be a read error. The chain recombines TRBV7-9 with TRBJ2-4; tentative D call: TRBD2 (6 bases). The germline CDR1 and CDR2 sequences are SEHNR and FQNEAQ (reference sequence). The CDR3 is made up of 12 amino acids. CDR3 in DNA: TGTTCCAGCAGCTTCGGAGCGGGCTTTCAGTACTTC. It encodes CSSSFGAGFQYF.

The CDR3 DNA is TGTGCCATCAGTGTTGGCAGGGGGGTTCAAGAGACCCAGTACTTC. Its translation is CAISVGRGVQETQYF. The chain is built from TRBV10-3 and TRBJ2-5; D is possibly TRBD1 (7 bases). Trimming took 4 bases from V and 2 from J, leaving 14 bases between them. This CDR3 spans 15 amino acids. Germline loops: CDR1 ENHRY, CDR2 SYGVKD.

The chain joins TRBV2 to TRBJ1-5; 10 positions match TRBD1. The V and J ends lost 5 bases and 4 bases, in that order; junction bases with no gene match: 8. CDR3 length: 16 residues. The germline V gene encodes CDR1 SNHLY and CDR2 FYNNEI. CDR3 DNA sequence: TGTGCCAGCAGTTCGACAGGGGGCTATCCAAATCAGCCCCAGCATTTT. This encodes CASSSTGGYPNQPQHF.

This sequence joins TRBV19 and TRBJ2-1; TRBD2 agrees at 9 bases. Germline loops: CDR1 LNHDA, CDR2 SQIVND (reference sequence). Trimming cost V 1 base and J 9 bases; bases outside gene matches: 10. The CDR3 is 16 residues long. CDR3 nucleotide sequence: TGTGCCAGTAGTATAGTAGGAGCTAGCGGGATCGGTGAGCAGTTCTTC. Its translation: CASSIVGASGIGEQFF. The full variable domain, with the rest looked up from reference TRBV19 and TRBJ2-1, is DGGITQSPKYLFRKEGQNVTLSCEQNLNHDAMYWYRQDPGQGLRLIYYSQIVNDFQKGDIAEGYSVSREKKESFPLTVTSAQKNPTAFYLCASSIVGASGIGEQFFGPGTRLTVL.

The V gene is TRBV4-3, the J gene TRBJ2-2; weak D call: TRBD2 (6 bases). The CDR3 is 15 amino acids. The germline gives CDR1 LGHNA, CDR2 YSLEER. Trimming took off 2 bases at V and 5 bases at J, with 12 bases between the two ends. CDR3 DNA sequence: TGCGCCAGCAGCCAACCAAACCGGGGGACCGGGGAGCTGTTTTTT. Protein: CASSQPNRGTGELFF.

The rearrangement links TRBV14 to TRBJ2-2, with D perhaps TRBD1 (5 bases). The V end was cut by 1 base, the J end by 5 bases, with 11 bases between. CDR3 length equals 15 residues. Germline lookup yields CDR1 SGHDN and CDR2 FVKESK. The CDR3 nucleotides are TGTGCCAGCAGCCAAGTGCAGGGCAGGACCGGGGAGCTGTTTTTT. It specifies CASSQVQGRTGELFF.

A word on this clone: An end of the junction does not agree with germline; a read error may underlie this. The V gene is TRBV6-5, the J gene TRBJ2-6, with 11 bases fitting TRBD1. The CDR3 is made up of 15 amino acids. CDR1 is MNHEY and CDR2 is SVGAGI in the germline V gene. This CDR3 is CASGDRGSGANGLTF. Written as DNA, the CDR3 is TGTGCCAGCGGGGACAGGGGGTCTGGGGCCAACGGCCTGACTTTC.

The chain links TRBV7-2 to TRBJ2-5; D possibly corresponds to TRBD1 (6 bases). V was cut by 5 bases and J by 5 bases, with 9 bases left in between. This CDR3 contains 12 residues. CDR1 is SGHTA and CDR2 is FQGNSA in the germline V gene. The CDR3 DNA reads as TGTGCCAGCAGCGCTAGGGGGGAGACCCAGTACTTC. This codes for CASSARGETQYF. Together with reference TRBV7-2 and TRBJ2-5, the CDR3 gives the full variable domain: GAGVSQSPSNKVTEKGKDVELRCDPISGHTALYWYRQSLGQGLEFLIYFQGNSAPDKSGLPSDRFSAERTGGSVSTLTIQRTQQEDSAVYLCASSARGETQYFGPGTRLLVL.

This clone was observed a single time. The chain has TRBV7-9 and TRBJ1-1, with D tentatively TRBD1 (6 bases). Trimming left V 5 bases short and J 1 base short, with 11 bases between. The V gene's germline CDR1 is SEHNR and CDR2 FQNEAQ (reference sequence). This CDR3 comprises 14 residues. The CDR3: CASSVQGGNTEAFF. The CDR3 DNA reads TGTGCCAGCAGCGTCCAAGGGGGGAACACTGAAGCTTTCTTT. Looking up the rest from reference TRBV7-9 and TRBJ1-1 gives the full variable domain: DTGVSQNPRHKITKRGQNVTFRCDPISEHNRLYWYRQTLGQGPEFLTYFQNEAQLEKSRLLSDRFSAERPKGSFSTLEIQRTEQGDSAMYLCASSVQGGNTEAFFGQGTRLTVV.

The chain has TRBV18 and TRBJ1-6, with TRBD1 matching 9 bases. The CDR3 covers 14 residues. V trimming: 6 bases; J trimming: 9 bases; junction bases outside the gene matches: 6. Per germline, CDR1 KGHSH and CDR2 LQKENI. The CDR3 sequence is CASSGQGRSSPLHF. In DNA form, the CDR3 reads TGTGCCAGCTCCGGACAGGGGCGAAGTTCACCCCTCCACTTT.

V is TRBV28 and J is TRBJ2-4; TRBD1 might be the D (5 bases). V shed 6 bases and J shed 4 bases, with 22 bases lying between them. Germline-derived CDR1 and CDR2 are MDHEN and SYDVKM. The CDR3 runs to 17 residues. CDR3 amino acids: CASSTESQGLGKNIQYF. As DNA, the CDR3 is TGTGCCAGCAGCACCGAGTCCCAGGGTTTGGGAAAAAACATTCAGTACTTC.

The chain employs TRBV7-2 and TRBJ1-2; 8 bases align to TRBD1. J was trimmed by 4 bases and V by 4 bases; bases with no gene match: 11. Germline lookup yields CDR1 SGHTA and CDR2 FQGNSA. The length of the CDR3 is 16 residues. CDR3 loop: CASSSGSTGEFYGYTF. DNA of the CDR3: TGTGCCAGCAGCTCTGGCTCGACAGGGGAGTTCTATGGCTACACCTTC.

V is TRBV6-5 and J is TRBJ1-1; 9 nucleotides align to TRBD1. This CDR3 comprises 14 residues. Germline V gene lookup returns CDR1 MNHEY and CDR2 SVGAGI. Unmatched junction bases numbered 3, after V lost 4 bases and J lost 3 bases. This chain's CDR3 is CASSFRDRDTEAFF. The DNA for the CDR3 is TGTGCCAGCAGTTTCCGGGACAGGGACACTGAAGCTTTCTTT.

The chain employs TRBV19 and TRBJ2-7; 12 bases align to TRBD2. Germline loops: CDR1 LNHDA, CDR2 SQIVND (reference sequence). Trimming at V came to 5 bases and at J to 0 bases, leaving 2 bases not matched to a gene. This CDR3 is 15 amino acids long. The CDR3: CASSLTSGSSYEQYF. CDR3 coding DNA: TGTGCCAGTAGTTTGACTAGCGGGAGCTCCTACGAGCAGTACTTC.

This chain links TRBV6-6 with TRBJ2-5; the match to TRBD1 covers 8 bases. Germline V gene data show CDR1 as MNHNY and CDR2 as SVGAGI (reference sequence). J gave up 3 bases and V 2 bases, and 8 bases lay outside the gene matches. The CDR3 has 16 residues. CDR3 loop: CASSYGQGVGEETQYF. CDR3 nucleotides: TGTGCCAGCAGTTACGGACAGGGAGTGGGCGAAGAGACCCAGTACTTC.

CDR3: CASSLNGLDTQYF. The CDR3 DNA sequence: TGTGCCAGCAGTTTAAACGGGTTGGATACGCAGTATTTT. The chain carries TRBV27 and TRBJ2-3; D gene uncertain. V lost 2 bases to trimming and J lost 6 bases, with 9 bases between them. Germline CDR1 MNHEY, CDR2 SMNVEV (reference sequence). The CDR3 is 13 residues long.